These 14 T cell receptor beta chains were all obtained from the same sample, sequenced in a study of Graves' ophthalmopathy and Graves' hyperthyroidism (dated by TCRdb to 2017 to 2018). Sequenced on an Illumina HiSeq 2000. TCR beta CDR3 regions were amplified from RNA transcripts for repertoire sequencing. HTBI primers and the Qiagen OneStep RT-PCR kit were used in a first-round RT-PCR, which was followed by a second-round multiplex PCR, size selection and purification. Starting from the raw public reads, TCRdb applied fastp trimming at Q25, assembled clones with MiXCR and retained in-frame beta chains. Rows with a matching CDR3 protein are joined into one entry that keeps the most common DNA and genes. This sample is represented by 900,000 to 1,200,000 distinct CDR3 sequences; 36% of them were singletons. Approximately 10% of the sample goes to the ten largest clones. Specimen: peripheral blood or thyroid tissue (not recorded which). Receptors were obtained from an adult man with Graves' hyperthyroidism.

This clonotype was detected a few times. The CDR3 DNA is TGTGCCAGCAGCGCGACAGTAGGTACGCAGTATTTT. Protein: CASSATVGTQYF. The chain uses TRBV9 and TRBJ2-3; the D gene is possibly TRBD1 (5 bases). The ends were cut back, 3 bases at V and 8 bases at J, with 10 bases in the middle. Looked up from germline, CDR1 is SGDLS and CDR2 is YYNGEE. The CDR3 has 12 amino acids.

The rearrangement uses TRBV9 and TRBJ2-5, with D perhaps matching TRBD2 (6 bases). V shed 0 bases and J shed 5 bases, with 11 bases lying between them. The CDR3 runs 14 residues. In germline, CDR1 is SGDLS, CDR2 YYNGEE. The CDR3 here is CASSVGEGRETQYF. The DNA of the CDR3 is TGTGCCAGCAGCGTAGGTGAGGGGAGGGAGACCCAGTACTTC.

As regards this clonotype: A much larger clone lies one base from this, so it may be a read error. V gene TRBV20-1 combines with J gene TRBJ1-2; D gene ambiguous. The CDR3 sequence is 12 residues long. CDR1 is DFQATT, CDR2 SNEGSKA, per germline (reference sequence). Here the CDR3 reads CNAKRAVRGYTF. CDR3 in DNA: TGCAATGCTAAAAGGGCAGTAAGGGGCTACACCTTC.

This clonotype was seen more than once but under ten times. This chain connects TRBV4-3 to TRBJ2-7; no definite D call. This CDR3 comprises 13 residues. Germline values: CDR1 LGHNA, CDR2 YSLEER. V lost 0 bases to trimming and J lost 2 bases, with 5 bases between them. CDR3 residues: CASSQDTTYEQYF. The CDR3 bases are TGCGCCAGCAGCCAAGATACGACCTACGAGCAGTACTTC.

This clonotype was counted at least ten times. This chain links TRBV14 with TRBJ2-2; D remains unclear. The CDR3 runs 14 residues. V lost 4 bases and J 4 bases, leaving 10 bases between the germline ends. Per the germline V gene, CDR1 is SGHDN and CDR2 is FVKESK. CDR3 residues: CASSPLEFTGELFF. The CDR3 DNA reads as TGTGCCAGCAGCCCACTGGAGTTCACCGGGGAGCTGTTTTTT.

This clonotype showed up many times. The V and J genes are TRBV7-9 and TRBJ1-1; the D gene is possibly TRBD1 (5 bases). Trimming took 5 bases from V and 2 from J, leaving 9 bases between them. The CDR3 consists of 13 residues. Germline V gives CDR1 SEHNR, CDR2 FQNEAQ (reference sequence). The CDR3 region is CASSVRVNTEAFF. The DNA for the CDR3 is TGTGCCAGCAGCGTCAGGGTAAACACTGAAGCTTTCTTT. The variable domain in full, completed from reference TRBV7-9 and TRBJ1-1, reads DTGVSQNPRHKITKRGQNVTFRCDPISEHNRLYWYRQTLGQGPEFLTYFQNEAQLEKSRLLSDRFSAERPKGSFSTLEIQRTEQGDSAMYLCASSVRVNTEAFFGQGTRLTVV.

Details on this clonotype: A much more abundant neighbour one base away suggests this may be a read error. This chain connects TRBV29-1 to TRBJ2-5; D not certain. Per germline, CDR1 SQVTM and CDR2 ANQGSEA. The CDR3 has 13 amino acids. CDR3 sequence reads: CSVEHFNQESQYF. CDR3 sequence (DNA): TGCAGCGTGGAACACTTCAACCAAGAGAGCCAGTACTTC.

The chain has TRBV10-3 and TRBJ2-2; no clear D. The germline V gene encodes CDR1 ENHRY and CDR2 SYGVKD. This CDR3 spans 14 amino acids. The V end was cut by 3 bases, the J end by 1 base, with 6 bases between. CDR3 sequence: CAISDTVNTGELFF. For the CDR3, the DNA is TGTGCCATCAGTGATACTGTGAACACCGGGGAGCTGTTTTTT.

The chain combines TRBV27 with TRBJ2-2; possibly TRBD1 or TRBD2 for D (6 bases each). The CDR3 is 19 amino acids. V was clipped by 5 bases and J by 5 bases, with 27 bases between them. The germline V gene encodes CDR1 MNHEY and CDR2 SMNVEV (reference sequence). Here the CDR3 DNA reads TGTGCCAGCAGTCCCGGGCGCCTGAGAGGGGGGCGTCGGACCGGGGAGCTGTTTTTT. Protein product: CASSPGRLRGGRRTGELFF.

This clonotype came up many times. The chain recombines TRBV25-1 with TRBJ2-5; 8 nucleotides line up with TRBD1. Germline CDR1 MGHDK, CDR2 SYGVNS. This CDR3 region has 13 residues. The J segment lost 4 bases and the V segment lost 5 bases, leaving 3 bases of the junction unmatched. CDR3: CASSNGQGETQYF. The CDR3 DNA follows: TGTGCCAGCAGTAATGGACAGGGAGAGACCCAGTACTTC.

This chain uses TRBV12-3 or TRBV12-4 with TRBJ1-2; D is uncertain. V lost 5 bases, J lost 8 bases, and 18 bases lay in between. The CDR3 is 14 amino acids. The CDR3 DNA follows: TGTGCCAGCAGTCAAGGGTCTAGGTTTCGGGGCTACACCTTC. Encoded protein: CASSQGSRFRGYTF.

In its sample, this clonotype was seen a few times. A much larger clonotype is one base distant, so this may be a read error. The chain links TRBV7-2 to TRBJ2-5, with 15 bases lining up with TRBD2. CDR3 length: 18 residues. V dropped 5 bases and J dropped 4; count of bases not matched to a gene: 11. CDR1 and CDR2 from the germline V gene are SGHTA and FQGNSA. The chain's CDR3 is CASSVGLAGGPEGETQYF. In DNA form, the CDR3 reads TGTGCCAGCAGCGTCGGACTAGCGGGAGGGCCGGAAGGAGAGACCCAGTACTTC.

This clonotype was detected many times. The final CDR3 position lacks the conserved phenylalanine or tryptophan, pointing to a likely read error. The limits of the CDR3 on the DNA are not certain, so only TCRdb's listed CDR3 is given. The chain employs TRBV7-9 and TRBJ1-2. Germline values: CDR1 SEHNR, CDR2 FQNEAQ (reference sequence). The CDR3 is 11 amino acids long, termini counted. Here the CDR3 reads CASSLKYRDAL.

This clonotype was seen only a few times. The CDR3 coding sequence is TGTGCCAGCAGCTTGGAGGACAGGGGAGTTGTAGCTAGTCAGCCCCAGCATTTT. Translation: CASSLEDRGVVASQPQHF. V usage is TRBV5-8 and J usage is TRBJ1-5, with 9 positions matching TRBD1. In germline, CDR1 is SGHTS, CDR2 YDEGEE. The trim removed 0 bases at V and 6 bases at J, leaving 13 bases unmatched. The length of the CDR3 is 18 residues.